This T cell receptor delta chain comes out of a study of gamma-delta chains in newborns, infants, children. Turning to this clone: Germline and junction disagree at one end, which may indicate a read error.

The germline V gene has CDR1 GEAIGNYY and CDR2 EKD. This CDR3 is built from 17 residues. TCRdb processed the reads again with the CATT caller. This table has fewer than 15,000 delta-chain clones, approximately 7% appearing once. The sequenced material came from blood. The V call is TRDV2, the J call TRDJ3; 8 bases align to TRDD3. This TCR came from a child who was a newborn, infant or young child, either healthy, febrile or measles-vaccinated (not recorded which). The CDR3: CACDTTGGPWDIRQMFF. CDR3 in DNA: TGTGCCTGTGACACTACTGGGGGTCCCTGGGACATCCGACAGATGTTTTTC.